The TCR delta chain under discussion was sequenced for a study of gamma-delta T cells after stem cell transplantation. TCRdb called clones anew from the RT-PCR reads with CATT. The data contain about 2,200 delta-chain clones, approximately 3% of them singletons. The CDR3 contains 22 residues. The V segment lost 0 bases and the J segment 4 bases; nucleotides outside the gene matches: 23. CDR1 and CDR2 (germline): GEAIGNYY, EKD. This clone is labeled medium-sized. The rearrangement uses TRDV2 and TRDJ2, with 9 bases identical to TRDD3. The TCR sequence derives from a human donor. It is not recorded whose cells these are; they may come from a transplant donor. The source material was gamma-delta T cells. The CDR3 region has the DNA TGTGCCTGTGACACCGTGAGAACTTTGGTACTGGGGGACTCGTCTGCGACAGCACAACTCTTCTTT. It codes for CACDTVRTLVLGDSSATAQLFF.